Listed below are T cell receptor beta chains from one sample, sequenced in a study of blood T cell repertoires in COVID-19. The table came from immunoSEQ multiplex PCR; TCRdb's copy has only in-frame clones and leaves some out. The sample lists 300,000 to 450,000 clones, about 89% seen once, with around 3% in the top ten. Specimen: peripheral blood. These receptors were collected from a woman in her 30s with COVID-19, enrolled during active disease. CDR3s include the opening cysteine and the closing phenylalanine or tryptophan. The D gene is left open where the match is weak. Clone size appears in some rows only: once, few, many, or a class for an expanded clone.

abundance	d_gene	v_gene	j_gene	CDR3aa	CDR3nt
-	TRBD2	TRBV7-8	TRBJ2-1	CASSQPLVPTSGGSYNEQFF	TGTGCCAGCAGCCAACCCCTTGTACCGACTAGCGGGGGATCCTACAATGAGCAGTTCTTC
-	-	TRBV11-3	TRBJ2-7	CASSLGTEAYEQYF	TGTGCCAGCAGCTTAGGGACAGAAGCTTACGAGCAGTACTTC
-	TRBD2	TRBV29-1	TRBJ2-1	CSAVAGNEQFF	TGCAGCGCGGTAGCGGGCAATGAGCAGTTCTTC
-	-	TRBV4-3	TRBJ2-3	CASSYSSGATDTQYF	TGCGCCAGCAGCTATAGTTCGGGAGCGACAGATACGCAGTATTTT
-	-	TRBV30	TRBJ1-6	CAWSVLSSSGQNNSPLHF	TGTGCCTGGAGTGTACTGTCTTCTTCCGGACAGAATAATTCACCCCTCCACTTT
-	TRBD1	TRBV2	TRBJ2-7	CASSQDRGAYEQYF	TGTGCCAGCAGCCAAGACAGGGGCGCCTACGAGCAGTACTTC
-	-	TRBV19	TRBJ1-2	CASSIQGLIYGYTF	TGTGCCAGTAGTATCCAGGGACTGATCTATGGCTACACCTTC
-	-	TRBV7-9	TRBJ2-6	CASSLQGFDSGANVLTF	TGTGCCAGCAGCTTACAGGGTTTTGACTCTGGGGCCAACGTCCTGACTTTC
once	-	TRBV24-1	TRBJ1-3	CATSDAIAGVTGNTIYF	TGTGCCACCAGTGATGCAATAGCAGGGGTTACAGGAAACACCATATATTTT
-	-	TRBV6-4	TRBJ1-1	CASRKTANAEAFF	TGTGCCAGCAGAAAGACAGCCAACGCTGAAGCTTTCTTT
-	TRBD2	TRBV9	TRBJ2-3	CASSVVAGGTDTQYF	TGTGCCAGCAGCGTAGTAGCGGGAGGCACAGATACGCAGTATTTT
-	-	TRBV4-3	TRBJ2-5	CASSQGAGEAQETQYF	TGCGCCAGCAGCCAAGGGGCAGGGGAAGCACAGGAGACCCAGTACTTC
-	-	TRBV10-3	TRBJ1-2	CAIRTESNYGYTF	TGTGCCATCAGGACAGAATCCAACTATGGCTACACCTTC
-	-	TRBV12-3/TRBV12-4	TRBJ2-4	CASSFPGQIQYF	TGTGCCAGCAGTTTCCCTGGACAGATTCAGTACTTC
-	-	TRBV19	TRBJ1-1	CASSISEGRGIAEAFF	TGTGCCAGTAGTATCTCCGAGGGCAGGGGTATTGCTGAAGCTTTCTTT
-	-	TRBV10-3	TRBJ2-7	CAISDPSTDSYEQYF	TGTGCCATCAGTGACCCTTCGACAGACAGCTACGAGCAGTACTTC
-	TRBD1	TRBV5-6	TRBJ2-1	CASSSPGQSYNEQFF	TGTGCCAGCAGCTCACCGGGACAGTCCTACAATGAGCAGTTCTTC
-	-	TRBV16	TRBJ2-1	CASSQSFNEQFF	TGTGCCAGCAGCCAATCCTTTAATGAGCAGTTCTTC
-	-	TRBV6-2/TRBV6-3	TRBJ2-3	CASSYRGTQYF	TGTGCCAGCAGTTACAGAGGTACGCAGTATTTT
-	-	TRBV9	TRBJ1-1	CASSVGPGVTEAFF	TGTGCCAGCAGCGTAGGGCCCGGGGTCACTGAAGCTTTCTTT
-	TRBD1	TRBV29-1	TRBJ1-2	CSVGRDRGLGYTF	TGCAGCGTTGGGAGGGACAGGGGGTTGGGCTACACCTTC
-	-	TRBV3-1/TRBV3-2	TRBJ1-2	CASSPTNGGDYGYTF	TGTGCCAGCAGCCCCACAAATGGGGGCGACTATGGCTACACCTTC
-	-	TRBV29-1	TRBJ1-1	CSAERGSSPTEAFF	TGCAGCGCGGAGAGGGGGTCGAGCCCCACTGAAGCTTTCTTT
-	-	TRBV7-9	TRBJ2-5	CASSLWGGERETQYF	TGTGCCAGCAGCTTATGGGGGGGCGAGAGGGAGACCCAGTACTTC
-	TRBD1	TRBV5-4	TRBJ2-5	CASSTPQGDHGETQYF	TGTGCCAGCAGCACCCCACAGGGGGACCACGGGGAGACCCAGTACTTC
-	-	TRBV7-2	TRBJ1-3	CASSLRTAGNTIYF	TGTGCCAGCAGCTTGAGGACAGCTGGAAACACCATATATTTT
-	-	TRBV27	TRBJ1-6	CASTPHGERTGLSPLHF	TGTGCCAGCACCCCCCACGGGGAGCGAACAGGGTTATCACCCCTCCACTTT
-	-	TRBV2	TRBJ1-5	CASSLGNQPQHF	TGTGCCAGCAGCCTCGGGAATCAGCCCCAGCATTTT
-	-	TRBV12-5	TRBJ1-2	CASGLQGVYGYTF	TGTGCTAGTGGTTTGCAGGGCGTCTATGGCTACACCTTC
-	TRBD1	TRBV27	TRBJ1-1	CASSRSTGVLQRGTEAFF	TGTGCCAGCAGCCGCTCGACAGGGGTCTTGCAGCGAGGGACTGAAGCTTTCTTT
once	TRBD1	TRBV29-1	TRBJ1-2	CVGRTGEGYTF	TGCGTGGGTAGGACAGGGGAAGGCTACACCTTC
once	-	TRBV5-1	TRBJ1-1	CASSSQPGGSTEAFF	TGCGCCAGCAGCTCACAGCCGGGGGGTTCCACTGAAGCTTTCTTT